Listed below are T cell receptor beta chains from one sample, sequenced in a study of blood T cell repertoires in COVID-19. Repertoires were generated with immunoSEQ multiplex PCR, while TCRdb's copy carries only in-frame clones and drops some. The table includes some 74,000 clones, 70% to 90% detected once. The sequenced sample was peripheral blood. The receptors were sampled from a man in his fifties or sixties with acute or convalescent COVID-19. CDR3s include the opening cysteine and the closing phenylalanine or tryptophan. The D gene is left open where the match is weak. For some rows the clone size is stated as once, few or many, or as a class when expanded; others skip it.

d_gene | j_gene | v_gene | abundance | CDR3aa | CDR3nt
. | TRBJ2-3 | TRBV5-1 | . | CASSSGVDTQYF | TGCGCCAGCAGTTCGGGGGTGGACACGCAGTATTTT
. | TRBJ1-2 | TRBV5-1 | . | CASSLEGERGYTF | TGCGCCAGCAGCTTGGAAGGAGAAAGGGGCTACACCTTC
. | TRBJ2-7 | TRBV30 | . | CAWSPAGPEQYF | TGTGCCTGGAGTCCGGCGGGGCCCGAGCAGTACTTC
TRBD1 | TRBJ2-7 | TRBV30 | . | CAWSVQGAQYF | TGTGCCTGGAGTGTACAGGGGGCGCAGTACTTC
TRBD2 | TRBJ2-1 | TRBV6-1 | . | CASSEVWAGGNNEQFF | TGTGCCAGCAGTGAAGTATGGGCGGGGGGCAACAATGAGCAGTTCTTC
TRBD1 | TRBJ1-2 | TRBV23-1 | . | CASSRRGRINYGYTF | TGCGCCAGCAGTCGGAGGGGGCGGATTAACTATGGCTACACCTTC
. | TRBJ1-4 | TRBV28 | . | CASSFHSAGQKLFF | TGTGCCAGCAGTTTTCACTCGGCGGGACAAAAACTGTTTTTT
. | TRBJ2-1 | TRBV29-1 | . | CSVRFDNEQFF | TGCAGCGTCCGTTTCGACAATGAGCAGTTCTTC
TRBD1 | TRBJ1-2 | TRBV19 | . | CASQGQGGTNGYTF | TGTGCCTCGCAGGGACAGGGAGGTACAAATGGCTACACCTTC
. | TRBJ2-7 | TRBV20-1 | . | CSASSGHEQYF | TGCAGTGCTAGCTCAGGGCACGAGCAGTACTTC
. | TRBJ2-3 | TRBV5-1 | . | CASSFGLSTDTQYF | TGCGCCAGCAGCTTTGGACTAAGCACAGATACGCAGTATTTT
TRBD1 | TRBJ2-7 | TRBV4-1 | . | CASSQVDRGSYEQYF | TGCGCCAGCAGCCAAGTAGACAGGGGCTCCTACGAGCAGTACTTC
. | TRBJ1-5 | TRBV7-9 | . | CASSPGTDVPGLDQPQHF | TGTGCCAGCAGCCCCGGTACCGACGTGCCCGGACTGGATCAGCCCCAGCATTTT
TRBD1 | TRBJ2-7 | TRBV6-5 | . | CASSPGTGNPYEQYF | TGTGCCAGCAGCCCCGGGACAGGGAATCCCTACGAGCAGTACTTC
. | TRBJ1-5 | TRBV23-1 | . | CASSRVAGCGNQPQHF | TGCGCCAGCAGTCGGGTGGCAGGGTGTGGCAATCAGCCCCAGCATTTT
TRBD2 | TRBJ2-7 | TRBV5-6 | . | CASTQYGGTTYEQYF | TGTGCCAGCACCCAGTATGGAGGGACTACCTACGAGCAGTACTTC
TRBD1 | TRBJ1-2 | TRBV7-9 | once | CASSITGTGARNYGYTF | TGTGCCAGCAGCATAACCGGGACAGGGGCCCGAAACTATGGCTACACCTTC
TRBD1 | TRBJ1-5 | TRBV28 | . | CASRTDRRAGNQPQHF | TGTGCCAGCAGGACGGACAGGAGAGCAGGCAATCAGCCCCAGCATTTT
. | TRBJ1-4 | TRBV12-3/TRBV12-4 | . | CASSISVDEKLFF | TGTGCCAGCAGTATCTCGGTTGATGAAAAACTGTTTTTT
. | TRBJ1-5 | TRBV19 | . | CASSIVPPGSNQPQHF | TGTGCCAGTAGTATAGTCCCCCCGGGAAGCAATCAGCCCCAGCATTTT
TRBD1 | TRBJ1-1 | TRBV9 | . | CASSSLHTPGQGNTEAFF | TGTGCCAGCAGTTCACTCCATACACCGGGACAGGGAAACACTGAAGCTTTCTTT
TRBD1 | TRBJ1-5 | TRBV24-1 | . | CATSDPGGSEPQHF | TGTGCCACCAGTGATCCAGGGGGTAGTGAGCCCCAGCATTTT
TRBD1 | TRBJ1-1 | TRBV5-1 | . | CASRRTGNTEAFF | TGCGCCAGCAGGAGGACAGGGAACACTGAAGCTTTCTTT
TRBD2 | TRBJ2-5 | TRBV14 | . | CASSHRMGLAGGETQYF | TGTGCCAGCAGCCACAGGATGGGACTAGCGGGTGGAGAGACCCAGTACTTC
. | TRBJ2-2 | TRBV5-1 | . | CASSLGTALSANTGELFF | TGCGCCAGCAGCTTGGGGACAGCCTTATCCGCGAACACCGGGGAGCTGTTTTTT
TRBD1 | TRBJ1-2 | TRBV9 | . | CASSQGQGNYGYTF | TGTGCCAGCAGCCAGGGACAGGGCAACTATGGCTACACCTTC
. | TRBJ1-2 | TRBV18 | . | CASSPSGNNYGYTF | TGTGCCAGCTCACCCAGCGGGAATAACTATGGCTACACCTTC
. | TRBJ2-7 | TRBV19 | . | CASSMYQGTSYEQYF | TGTGCCAGTAGTATGTATCAGGGCACCTCCTACGAGCAGTACTTC
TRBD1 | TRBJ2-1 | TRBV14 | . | CASSRSPRQGATYNEQFF | TGTGCCAGCAGCCGAAGCCCTAGACAGGGGGCGACCTACAATGAGCAGTTCTTC
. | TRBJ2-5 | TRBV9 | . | CASTHGELGTQYF | TGTGCCAGCACCCACGGGGAGTTGGGAACCCAGTACTTC
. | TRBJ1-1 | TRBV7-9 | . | CASSPGVANTEAFF | TGTGCCAGCAGCCCCGGGGTAGCGAACACTGAAGCTTTCTTT
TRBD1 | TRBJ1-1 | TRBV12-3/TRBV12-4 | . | CATKGQQNTEAFF | TGTGCCACCAAGGGACAGCAAAACACTGAAGCTTTCTTT
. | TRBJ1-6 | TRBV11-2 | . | CASSLGTGPWSLHF | TGTGCCAGCAGCTTAGGCACAGGGCCCTGGTCCCTCCACTTT
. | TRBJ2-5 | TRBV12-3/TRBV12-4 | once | CASSLGGQETQYF | TGTGCCAGCAGTTTAGGAGGGCAAGAGACCCAGTACTTC
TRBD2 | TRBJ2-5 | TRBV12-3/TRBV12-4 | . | CASRRLAGETQYF | TGTGCCAGCAGACGACTAGCGGGGGAGACCCAGTACTTC
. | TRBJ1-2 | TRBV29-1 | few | CSVSVREGHGYTF | TGCAGCGTTAGTGTCAGGGAAGGGCATGGCTACACCTTC
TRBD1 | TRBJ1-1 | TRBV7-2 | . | CASSLGGQGPTEAFF | TGTGCCAGCAGCTTAGGGGGACAGGGTCCCACTGAAGCTTTCTTT
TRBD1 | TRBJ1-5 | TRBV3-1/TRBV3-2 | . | CASSPSRGPWSNQPQHF | TGTGCCAGCAGCCCCTCGAGGGGGCCTTGGAGCAATCAGCCCCAGCATTTT
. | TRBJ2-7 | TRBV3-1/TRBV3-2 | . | CASSQDYGGEQYF | TGTGCCAGCAGCCAAGATTACGGGGGCGAGCAGTACTTC
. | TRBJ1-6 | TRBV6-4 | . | CASSDVEGSPLHF | TGTGCCAGCAGTGACGTAGAGGGTTCACCCCTCCACTTT
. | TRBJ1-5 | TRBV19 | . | CASRGPFGSGQPQHF | TGTGCCAGTAGGGGTCCCTTTGGCTCCGGGCAGCCCCAGCATTTT
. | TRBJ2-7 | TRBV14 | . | CASSQDLEQYF | TGTGCCAGCAGCCAAGATCTCGAGCAGTACTTC